These T cell receptor beta chains were read from a single sample in a study of human T cells and chemical hapten exposure. TCRdb reprocessed the RACE reads via MiXCR and lists one record per CDR3 protein. This table has tens of thousands of distinct CDR3 sequences, 9.5% to 13% appearing once. Sample: whole blood, taken in connection with sensitization to the hapten diphenylcyclopropenone (DPC). All receptors derive from a woman between 50 and 59 years old with alopecia areata. Some clones in this sample may be carry-over from other donors' samples. CDR3s include the opening cysteine and the closing phenylalanine or tryptophan. The order of the fields is J gene, V gene, D gene, clone size, CDR3 protein, CDR3 DNA. The D gene is left open where the match is weak. A row's size may be missing; if present it is once, few, many or a size class.

TRBJ2-7 TRBV6-1 TRBD2 many CASSRGGRSSYEQYF TGTGCCAGCAGCCGGGGGGGCAGGAGCTCCTACGAGCAGTACTTC
TRBJ2-3 TRBV27 - - CASGGLYDTDTQYF TGTGCCAGTGGGGGACTCTACGATACAGATACGCAGTATTTT
TRBJ2-1 TRBV7-9 - few CASSIRAHYNEQFF TGTGCCAGCAGCATACGGGCCCATTACAATGAGCAGTTCTTC
TRBJ2-1 TRBV28 - - CASSFSGDEQFF TGTGCCAGCAGTTTTTCGGGGGATGAGCAGTTCTTC
TRBJ2-5 TRBV28 - - CASRSARETQYF TGTGCCAGCAGATCCGCTCGGGAGACCCAGTACTTC
TRBJ2-7 TRBV5-4 TRBD2 many CASSLQLAGREQYF TGTGCCAGCAGCTTGCAACTAGCGGGACGCGAGCAGTACTTC
TRBJ1-3 TRBV10-3 - many CAIRGPTGNTIYF TGTGCCATCAGAGGACCAACTGGAAACACCATATATTTT
TRBJ1-4 TRBV6-2/TRBV6-3 TRBD1 many CASSSSGTGNEKLFF TGTGCCAGCAGTTCATCCGGGACAGGGAATGAAAAACTGTTTTTT
TRBJ2-1 TRBV15 TRBD2 - CATSSLLAGGFNEQFF TGTGCCACCAGCAGCTTACTAGCGGGAGGATTCAATGAGCAGTTCTTC
TRBJ2-3 TRBV7-8 - few CASSLASTVTDTQYF TGTGCCAGCAGCTTAGCTAGTACTGTCACAGATACGCAGTATTTT
TRBJ1-1 TRBV12-3/TRBV12-4 - - CASSLLGLGTEAFF TGTGCCAGCAGTTTATTGGGGTTGGGCACTGAAGCTTTCTTT
TRBJ2-1 TRBV29-1 - few CSVQSNEQFF TGCAGCGTCCAGAGTAATGAGCAGTTCTTC
TRBJ2-4 TRBV28 TRBD2 - CASSYMTSGRKKVQYF TGTGCCAGCAGTTATATGACTAGCGGGAGGAAGAAGGTTCAGTACTTC
TRBJ1-2 TRBV29-1 - many CSVEGGGLPRYGYTF TGCAGCGTTGAAGGTGGTGGGCTCCCGAGATATGGCTACACCTTC
TRBJ1-6 TRBV7-9 TRBD1 - CASSLDSGGSPLHF TGTGCCAGCAGCTTAGATTCAGGGGGATCACCCCTCCACTTT
TRBJ2-7 TRBV18 TRBD1 many CASSQTGQGDEQYF TGTGCCAGCTCACAAACCGGACAGGGAGACGAGCAGTACTTC
TRBJ1-2 TRBV28 - many CASSWSSTRLSNYGYTF TGTGCCAGCAGCTGGTCCTCCACCCGACTTTCAAACTATGGCTACACCTTC
TRBJ1-5 TRBV19 TRBD1 - CASSMTGSHQPQHF TGTGCCAGTAGTATGACAGGGTCCCACCAGCCCCAGCATTTT
TRBJ2-1 TRBV7-8 TRBD2 - CACSLVSGSSYNEQFF TGTGCCTGCAGCTTAGTTAGCGGGAGCTCCTACAATGAGCAGTTCTTC
TRBJ1-1 TRBV19 TRBD1 - CASQETGGLPLKAFF TGTGCCAGTCAAGAGACAGGGGGGCTACCGCTGAAAGCTTTCTTT
TRBJ2-3 TRBV9 - many CASSLGAPTDTQYF TGTGCCAGCAGCTTGGGGGCCCCCACAGATACGCAGTATTTT
TRBJ1-1 TRBV11-3 - - CASAQGPNTEAFF TGTGCCAGCGCCCAGGGGCCGAACACTGAAGCTTTCTTT
TRBJ1-4 TRBV6-5 - many CASSYSTGGKLFF TGTGCCAGCAGTTACTCAACCGGCGGAAAACTGTTTTTT
TRBJ1-1 TRBV19 - many CASSVKKQGRRTEAFF TGTGCCAGTAGTGTCAAAAAACAGGGAAGACGCACTGAAGCTTTCTTT
TRBJ2-7 TRBV12-3/TRBV12-4 TRBD2 few CASSLAGGSYEQYF TGTGCCAGCAGTTTAGCGGGAGGGTCCTACGAGCAGTACTTC
TRBJ2-3 TRBV11-3 TRBD1 many CASSSRSGRGRADTQYF TGTGCCAGCAGCTCCAGGAGTGGCAGGGGGCGAGCAGATACGCAGTATTTT
TRBJ2-7 TRBV12-3/TRBV12-4 TRBD1 - CASRTGTGVYEQYF TGTGCCAGCAGGACCGGGACAGGGGTCTACGAGCAGTACTTC
TRBJ2-7 TRBV20-1 - few CSARNQGSYEQYF TGCAGTGCTAGAAATCAGGGTTCCTACGAGCAGTACTTC
TRBJ2-3 TRBV3-1 - - CASSQVGGDHTDTQYF TGTGCCAGCAGCCAAGTCGGGGGAGACCACACAGATACGCAGTATTTT
TRBJ2-5 TRBV19 TRBD1 - CASSTGQGEETQYF TGTGCCAGTAGTACGGGACAGGGGGAAGAGACCCAGTACTTC
TRBJ2-3 TRBV5-1 TRBD2 - CASSSGRREGTDTQYF TGCGCCAGCAGCAGTGGACGGCGGGAGGGCACAGATACGCAGTATTTT
TRBJ1-5 TRBV7-2 - - CASSEGTVEAQHF TGTGCCAGCAGCGAGGGGACCGTCGAGGCCCAGCATTTT
TRBJ2-7 TRBV6-5 TRBD2 many CASRLAGASNEQYF TGTGCCAGCAGACTAGCGGGGGCCTCGAACGAGCAGTACTTC
TRBJ2-3 TRBV7-2 TRBD2 many CASSLAASGTLADTQYF TGTGCCAGCAGCTTAGCGGCTAGCGGGACATTGGCAGATACGCAGTATTTT
TRBJ2-3 TRBV20-1 - many CSARTNLSPDTQYF TGCAGTGCTAGAACCAACCTCTCTCCAGATACGCAGTATTTT
TRBJ2-7 TRBV29-1 - few CSVRTSEQYF TGCAGCGTACGGACTTCCGAGCAGTACTTC
TRBJ2-7 TRBV6-2/TRBV6-3 - many CASREAVSYEQYF TGTGCCAGCAGAGAGGCAGTATCCTACGAGCAGTACTTC
TRBJ1-1 TRBV6-2/TRBV6-3 - many CASKRGAEAFF TGTGCCAGCAAGAGGGGGGCTGAAGCTTTCTTT
TRBJ2-2 TRBV28 TRBD2 many CASRSWGLAESNTGELFF TGTGCCAGCAGATCCTGGGGACTAGCGGAGTCGAACACCGGGGAGCTGTTTTTT
TRBJ2-3 TRBV11-2 - - CASSLGQDTQYF TGTGCCAGCAGCTTAGGTCAAGATACGCAGTATTTT
TRBJ2-1 TRBV7-9 TRBD1 many CASSSTGFNEQFF TGTGCCAGCAGCTCGACAGGGTTCAATGAGCAGTTCTTC
TRBJ2-7 TRBV5-4 TRBD2 many CASSPPGLAGLYEQYF TGTGCCAGCAGCCCCCCCGGACTAGCGGGACTCTACGAGCAGTACTTC
TRBJ2-1 TRBV28 - many CASSFGGGVRNNEQFF TGTGCCAGCAGTTTTGGGGGCGGGGTTAGGAACAATGAGCAGTTCTTC
TRBJ2-1 TRBV20-1 - few CSAREDGTATYNEQFF TGCAGTGCTAGAGAGGACGGGACGGCGACCTACAATGAGCAGTTCTTC
TRBJ2-1 TRBV28 TRBD1 - CALRGLGDEQFF TGTGCCCTCAGGGGGCTGGGGGATGAGCAGTTCTTC
TRBJ1-1 TRBV18 - many CASSQTMNTEAFF TGTGCCAGCTCACAGACGATGAACACTGAAGCTTTCTTT
TRBJ2-2 TRBV3-1 - few CASSHGSGATSGELFF TGTGCCAGCAGCCACGGTTCGGGAGCGACGTCCGGGGAGCTGTTTTTT
TRBJ2-7 TRBV28 TRBD1 many CASSLGTVAEQYF TGTGCCAGCAGTTTAGGGACAGTGGCCGAGCAGTACTTC
TRBJ1-2 TRBV18 - - CASSPLRENYGYTF TGTGCCAGCTCACCCCTAAGGGAGAACTATGGCTACACCTTC
TRBJ2-1 TRBV6-2/TRBV6-3 TRBD2 - CASRQDLAGGVHNEQFF TGTGCCAGCAGGCAAGACTTAGCGGGGGGGGTCCACAATGAGCAGTTCTTC
TRBJ1-6 TRBV18 - many CASSPGRDSPLHF TGTGCCAGCTCACCGGGGCGGGATTCACCCCTCCACTTT
TRBJ2-1 TRBV11-3 - - CASSLSVSSYNEQFF TGTGCCAGTAGCCTTAGCGTATCCTCCTACAATGAGCAGTTCTTC
TRBJ2-7 TRBV10-3 - many CAISERGYEQYF TGTGCCATCAGTGAACGAGGGTACGAGCAGTACTTC
TRBJ2-2 TRBV28 - - CALRAASNTGELFF TGTGCCCTGAGGGCAGCCTCGAACACCGGGGAGCTGTTTTTT
TRBJ2-7 TRBV7-9 - - CASSPQGAPYEQYF TGTGCCAGCAGCCCACAAGGGGCCCCCTACGAGCAGTACTTC